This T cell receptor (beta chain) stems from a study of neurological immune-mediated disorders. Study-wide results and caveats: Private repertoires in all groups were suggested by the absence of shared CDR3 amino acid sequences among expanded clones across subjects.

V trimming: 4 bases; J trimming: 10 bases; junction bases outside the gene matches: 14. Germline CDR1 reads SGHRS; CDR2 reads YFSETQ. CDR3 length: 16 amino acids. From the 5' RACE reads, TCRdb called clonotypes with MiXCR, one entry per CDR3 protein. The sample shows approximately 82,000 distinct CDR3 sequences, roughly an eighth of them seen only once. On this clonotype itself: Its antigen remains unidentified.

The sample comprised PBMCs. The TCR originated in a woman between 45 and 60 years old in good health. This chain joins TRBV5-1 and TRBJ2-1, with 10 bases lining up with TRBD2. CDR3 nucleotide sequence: TGCGCCAGCAGCCTTCGACTAAGCGGGGGGGCGAACGAGCAGTTCTTC. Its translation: CASSLRLSGGANEQFF.